Following are 13 T cell receptor beta chains from one sample sequenced in a study of OX40 agonist ivuxolimab in advanced cancers. This table comes from immunoSEQ multiplex PCR, and its TCRdb copy is limited to in-frame clones, with some not included. Of more than 100,000 clones in the sample, just over 90% are singletons; the top ten hold roughly 0.15%. The sequences come from CD4+ or CD8+ T cells sorted from blood, collected in a trial of the OX40 agonist ivuxolimab. These receptors were collected from an adult with an advanced solid tumor such as melanoma, head and neck, liver or kidney cancer.

This chain uses TRBV7-9 with TRBJ1-5; no firm D call. CDR3 length: 14 amino acids. Germline V gives CDR1 SEHNR, CDR2 FQNEAQ (reference sequence). V lost 5 bases, J lost 4 bases, and 12 bases lay in between. The CDR3 nucleotides read TGTGCCAGCAGCCCGTCGGGGTCTAATCAGCCCCAGCATTTT. As protein: CASSPSGSNQPQHF.

This chain uses TRBV12-5 with TRBJ2-7; possible D gene TRBD1, 6 bases. The V gene lost 6 bases and the J gene lost 2 bases, with 14 bases spanning the gap. CDR1 and CDR2 from the germline V gene are LGHNT and FRNRAP. This CDR3 contains 14 residues. The CDR3 is CASGTGHPTYEQYF. The DNA for the CDR3 is TGTGCTAGTGGCACGGGACATCCGACCTACGAGCAGTACTTC.

The rearrangement uses TRBV5-6 and TRBJ1-1; D is ambiguous. The germline V gene has CDR1 SGHDT and CDR2 YYEEEE. The CDR3 consists of 13 residues. V was pared by 4 bases and J by 1 base, with 8 bases between. CDR3: CASSGPRNTEAFF. In DNA form, the CDR3 reads TGTGCCAGCAGCGGACCTCGGAACACTGAAGCTTTCTTT.

The J gene is TRBJ1-6, the V gene TRBV28, with TRBD1 identical over 7 bases. Trimming at V came to 8 bases and at J to 5 bases, leaving 9 bases not matched to a gene. Per the germline V gene, CDR1 is MDHEN and CDR2 is SYDVKM. The CDR3 spans 15 residues. CDR3 nucleotides: TGTGCCAGCGGTGAGGGGGCAATGAATAATTCACCCCTCCACTTT. Encoded protein: CASGEGAMNNSPLHF.

The rearrangement joins TRBV7-9 to TRBJ2-1; 15 bases are a match to TRBD2. J lost 8 bases, V lost 5 bases, and 7 bases had no gene match. This CDR3 spans 16 amino acids. Germline V gene data show CDR1 as SEHNR and CDR2 as FQNEAQ (reference sequence). CDR3 region: CASSPRTSGGADEQFF. CDR3 sequence (DNA): TGTGCCAGCAGCCCCCGGACTAGCGGGGGGGCGGATGAGCAGTTCTTC.

V usage is TRBV2 and J usage is TRBJ1-2; D not resolved. In germline, CDR1 is SNHLY, CDR2 FYNNEI. This CDR3 contains 10 residues. Trimming stripped 9 bases from V and 6 bases from J, with 8 bases between. The DNA of the CDR3 is TGTGCCAGTAGAATTAATGGCTACACCTTC. Its translation: CASRINGYTF. Drawing the rest from reference TRBV2 and TRBJ1-2, the complete variable domain is EPEVTQTPSHQVTQMGQEVILRCVPISNHLYFYWYRQILGQKVEFLVSFYNNEISEKSEIFDDQFSVERPDGSNFTLKIRSTKLEDSAMYFCASRINGYTFGSGTRLTVV.

The chain links TRBV11-2 to TRBJ1-2, with 9 positions matching TRBD1. The CDR3 has 15 amino acids. J lost 4 bases, V lost 5 bases, and 8 bases had no gene match. Germline assignment: CDR1 SGHAT and CDR2 FQNNGV. Written as DNA, the CDR3 is TGTGCCAGCAGCCAAACAGGGGGCGGTGGCTATGGCTACACCTTC. Translated, it gives CASSQTGGGGYGYTF.

This clone has just one count. V gene TRBV4-3 combines with J gene TRBJ2-7, with D maybe TRBD2 (5 bases). Trimming pared 4 bases from V and 0 bases from J, leaving 19 bases between. CDR1 LGHNA and CDR2 YSLEER come from the germline V gene. The CDR3 has 17 residues. The chain's CDR3 is CASSLSPQRRSSYEQYF. For the CDR3, the DNA is TGCGCCAGCAGCCTTAGCCCCCAGCGGCGGTCCTCCTACGAGCAGTACTTC.

The chain couples TRBV6-6 to TRBJ1-2; 7 positions agree with TRBD1. The germline gives CDR1 MNHNY, CDR2 SVGAGI (reference sequence). V lost 4 bases and J lost 1; bases outside the gene matches: 9. The CDR3 is made up of 16 amino acids. CDR3 amino acids: CASSFRRQGDNYGYTF. The CDR3 DNA reads as TGTGCCAGCAGTTTCCGTCGACAGGGTGATAACTATGGCTACACCTTC.

The gene calls are TRBV28 and TRBJ1-1, with D hard to call. This CDR3 comprises 14 residues. The germline V and J ends were trimmed by 4 bases and 1 base, with 10 bases remaining between them. CDR1 and CDR2 (germline): MDHEN, SYDVKM. Here the CDR3 reads CASSSYNTNTEAFF. The CDR3 DNA reads as TGTGCCAGCAGTTCCTACAACACGAACACTGAAGCTTTCTTT. Using reference TRBV28 and TRBJ1-1 for the parts outside the CDR3, the full variable domain is DVKVTQSSRYLVKRTGEKVFLECVQDMDHENMFWYRQDPGLGLRLIYFSYDVKMKEKGDIPEGYSVSREKKERFSLILESASTNQTSMYLCASSSYNTNTEAFFGQGTRLTVV.

The CDR3 region has the DNA TGCAGCGTTGTTCGGGGATGGGACACCGGGGAGCTGTTTTTT. Translating it yields CSVVRGWDTGELFF. This rearrangement joins TRBV29-1 to TRBJ2-2; D is perhaps TRBD2 (5 bases). V was pared by 4 bases and J by 3 bases, with 12 bases between. The CDR3 totals 14 residues. Germline V gene data show CDR1 as SQVTM and CDR2 as ANQGSEA.

The chain links TRBV5-1 to TRBJ1-6, with a tentative D call TRBD1 (6 bases). The CDR3 is 14 amino acids. Germline CDR1 is SGHRS and CDR2 is YFSETQ. V was trimmed by 0 bases and J by 11 bases, leaving 12 bases between them. CDR3 sequence: CASSLGGQSPPLHF. The CDR3 nucleotides read TGCGCCAGCAGCTTGGGGGGACAAAGCCCACCCCTCCACTTT.

The chain couples TRBV11-1 to TRBJ2-1; 9 nucleotides line up with TRBD1. This CDR3 contains 15 residues. V was clipped by 4 bases and J by 8 bases; unmatched bases: 9. Germline CDR1 reads SGHAT; CDR2 reads FQDESV (reference sequence). CDR3 region: CASSSNRGLSDEQFF. CDR3 DNA: TGTGCCAGCAGCTCCAACAGGGGGCTTAGCGATGAGCAGTTCTTC.